Shown below are 5 T cell receptor beta chains from a single sample sequenced in a study of cytomegalovirus exposure and HLA in healthy donors. Use of 60 Vbeta and 13 Jbeta primers characterized the PCR. Clones were read by immunoSEQ multiplex PCR, and TCRdb kept only the in-frame ones, dropping some. The sample includes 100,000 or so clones, 70% to 85% of them seen just once. Specimen: PBMCs. The receptors shown here come from a man between 18 and 35 years old in good health and CMV-seronegative.

The chain carries TRBV7-9 and TRBJ2-5, with 8 bases matching TRBD2. This CDR3 contains 15 residues. The junction had 7 bases not matched to a gene; V was cut back by 5 bases and J by 2 bases. Germline V CDR1 and CDR2: SEHNR, FQNEAQ (reference sequence). The CDR3 DNA follows: TGTGCCAGCAGCGAGGAGACTAGCGCGCAAGAGACCCAGTACTTC. Translated, it gives CASSEETSAQETQYF. The variable domain in full, with the rest retrieved from reference TRBV7-9 and TRBJ2-5, is DTGVSQNPRHKITKRGQNVTFRCDPISEHNRLYWYRQTLGQGPEFLTYFQNEAQLEKSRLLSDRFSAERPKGSFSTLEIQRTEQGDSAMYLCASSEETSAQETQYFGPGTRLLVL.

CDR3 residues: CASRSAGGGRYEQYF. CDR3 sequence (DNA): TGTGCCAGTAGATCGGCGGGAGGGGGAAGGTACGAGCAGTACTTC. V is TRBV27 and J is TRBJ2-7; TRBD2 matches 9 bases. Germline lookup yields CDR1 MNHEY and CDR2 SMNVEV (reference sequence). The length of the CDR3 is 15 residues. V shed 9 bases, J shed 4 bases, and the junction held 13 bases outside the gene matches.

This chain joins TRBV25-1 and TRBJ2-5, with 9 bases fitting TRBD1. Germline CDR1 and CDR2: MGHDK and SYGVNS. J gave up 4 bases and V 6 bases, and 15 bases lay outside the gene matches. This CDR3 spans 17 amino acids. CDR3 sequence (DNA): TGTGCCAGCAGACCCGACTCCTTGGACAGGGGACGAGAGACCCAGTACTTC. It codes for CASRPDSLDRGRETQYF.

This clone was seen more than once but under ten times. The rearrangement joins TRBV30 to TRBJ1-1, with 8 bases lining up with TRBD1. CDR3 size: 14 residues. In germline, CDR1 is GTSNPN, CDR2 SVGIG (reference sequence). The J segment lost 0 bases and the V segment lost 3 bases, leaving 3 bases of the junction unmatched. CDR3: CAWSYRGMNTEAFF. For the CDR3, the DNA is TGTGCCTGGAGCTACAGGGGGATGAACACTGAAGCTTTCTTT.

The gene calls are TRBV7-6 and TRBJ2-2; 12 nucleotides agree with TRBD2. The V and J ends lost 0 bases and 5 bases, in that order; junction bases with no gene match: 4. The length of the CDR3 is 17 residues. CDR1 and CDR2 from the germline V gene are SGHVS and FNYEAQ. The CDR3 DNA reads as TGTGCCAGCAGCTTAGCGACTAGCGGGAGCGGAACCGGGGAGCTGTTTTTT. This codes for CASSLATSGSGTGELFF.